One and the same sample provided the 6 T cell receptor beta chains below, sequenced in a study of blood T cell repertoires in COVID-19. The protocol was immunoSEQ multiplex PCR, while the TCRdb copy is restricted to in-frame clones and leaves out a portion. The sample holds over 150,000 clones, about 88% seen once. Sequences were obtained from peripheral blood. The receptor set was obtained from a man aged 50 or older with COVID-19, enrolled during active disease.

The V gene is TRBV25-1, the J gene TRBJ2-2; 7 nucleotides match TRBD2. The CDR3 contains 16 residues. Germline loops: CDR1 MGHDK, CDR2 SYGVNS. The ends lost 1 base at V and 5 bases at J; junction bases unmatched: 7. The CDR3 DNA reads as TGTGCCAGCAGTGAATCACCCGGCGGGAGAACCGGGGAGCTGTTTTTT. Its translation: CASSESPGGRTGELFF.

The J gene is TRBJ2-3, the V gene TRBV7-2, with unresolved D. The CDR3 has 13 amino acids. Germline assignment: CDR1 SGHTA and CDR2 FQGNSA. Trimming took 6 bases from V and 1 from J, leaving 8 bases between them. The CDR3, as DNA: TGTGCCAGCAGTTATGAGCGCACAGATACGCAGTATTTT. Its translation is CASSYERTDTQYF.

This clone came up once. V gene TRBV14 combines with J gene TRBJ2-1, with 7 bases fitting TRBD1. The CDR3 totals 15 residues. J gave up 10 bases and V 1 base, and 10 bases lay outside the gene matches. Germline CDR1 SGHDN, CDR2 FVKESK. The CDR3 bases are TGTGCCAGCAGCCAAGGTTGGCAGCAGGGGGAGGAGCAGTTCTTC. Protein product: CASSQGWQQGEEQFF. Full variable domain (outside the CDR3, taken from reference TRBV14 and TRBJ2-1): EAGVTQFPSHSVIEKGQTVTLRCDPISGHDNLYWYRRVMGKEIKFLLHFVKESKQDESGMPNNRFLAERTGGTYSTLKVQPAELEDSGVYFCASSQGWQQGEEQFFGPGTRLTVL.

The V and J genes are TRBV2 and TRBJ2-3, with TRBD1 as a possible D gene (5 bases). The V gene's germline CDR1 is SNHLY and CDR2 FYNNEI. This CDR3 spans 14 amino acids. V was cut by 4 bases and J by 3 bases, with 11 bases left in between. CDR3 protein: CASSGQGGTDTQYF. The CDR3 nucleotides read TGTGCCAGCAGTGGGCAGGGTGGGACAGATACGCAGTATTTT.

The rearrangement links TRBV5-1 to TRBJ1-1; D not certain. With 4 bases removed from V and 1 base from J, the gap between germline ends came to 8 bases. CDR3 length equals 13 residues. Germline values: CDR1 SGHRS, CDR2 YFSETQ. CDR3 amino acids: CASSMDGNTEAFF. In DNA form, the CDR3 reads TGCGCCAGCAGCATGGACGGGAACACTGAAGCTTTCTTT.

The V gene is TRBV7-3, the J gene TRBJ1-1; D may be TRBD1 (6 bases). CDR1 is SGHTA and CDR2 is FQGTGA in the germline V gene. The CDR3 consists of 13 residues. V lost 5 bases and J 9 bases, leaving 16 bases between the germline ends. Here the CDR3 DNA reads TGTGCCAGCAGCCCCTCGACAGGTACTCAAGCTTTCTTT. Encoded protein: CASSPSTGTQAFF. The variable domain in full, with the rest retrieved from reference TRBV7-3 and TRBJ1-1, is GAGVSQTPSNKVTEKGKYVELRCDPISGHTALYWYRQSLGQGPEFLIYFQGTGAADDSGLPNDRFFAVRPEGSVSTLKIQRTERGDSAVYLCASSPSTGTQAFFGQGTRLTVV.